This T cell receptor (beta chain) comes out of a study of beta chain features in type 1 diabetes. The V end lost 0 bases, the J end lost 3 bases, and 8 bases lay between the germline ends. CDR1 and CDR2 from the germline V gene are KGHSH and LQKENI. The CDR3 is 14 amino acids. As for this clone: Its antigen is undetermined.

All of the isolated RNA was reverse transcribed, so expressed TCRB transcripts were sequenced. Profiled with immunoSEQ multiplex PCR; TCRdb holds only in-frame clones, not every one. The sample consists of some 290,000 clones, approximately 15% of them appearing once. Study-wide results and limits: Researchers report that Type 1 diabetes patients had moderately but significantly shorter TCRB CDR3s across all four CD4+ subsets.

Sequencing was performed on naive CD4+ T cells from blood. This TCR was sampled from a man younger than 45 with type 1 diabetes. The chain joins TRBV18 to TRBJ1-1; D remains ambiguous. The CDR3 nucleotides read TGTGCCAGCTCACCACCCTGGTCGGACACTGAAGCTTTCTTT. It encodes CASSPPWSDTEAFF.